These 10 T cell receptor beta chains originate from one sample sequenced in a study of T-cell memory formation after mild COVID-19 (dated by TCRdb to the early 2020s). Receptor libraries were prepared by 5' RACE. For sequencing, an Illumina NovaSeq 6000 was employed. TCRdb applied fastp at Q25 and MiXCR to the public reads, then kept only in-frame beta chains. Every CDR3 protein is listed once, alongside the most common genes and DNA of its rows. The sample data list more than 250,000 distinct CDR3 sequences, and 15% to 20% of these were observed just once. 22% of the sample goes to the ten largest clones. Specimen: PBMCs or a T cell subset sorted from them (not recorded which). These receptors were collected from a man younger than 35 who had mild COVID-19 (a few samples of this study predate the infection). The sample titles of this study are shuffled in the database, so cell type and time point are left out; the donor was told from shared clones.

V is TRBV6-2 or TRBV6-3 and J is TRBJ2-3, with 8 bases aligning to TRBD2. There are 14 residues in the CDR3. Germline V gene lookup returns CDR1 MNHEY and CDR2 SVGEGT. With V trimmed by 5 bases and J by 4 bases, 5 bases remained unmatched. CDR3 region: CASSTLAGADTQYF. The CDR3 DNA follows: TGTGCCAGCAGTACCCTAGCGGGTGCAGATACGCAGTATTTT.

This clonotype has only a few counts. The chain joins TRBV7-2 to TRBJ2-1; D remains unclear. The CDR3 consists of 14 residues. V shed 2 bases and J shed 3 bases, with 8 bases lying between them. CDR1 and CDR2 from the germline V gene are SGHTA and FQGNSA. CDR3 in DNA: TGTGCCAGCAGCTTAAGCTCGGGCTACAATGAGCAGTTCTTC. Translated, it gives CASSLSSGYNEQFF.

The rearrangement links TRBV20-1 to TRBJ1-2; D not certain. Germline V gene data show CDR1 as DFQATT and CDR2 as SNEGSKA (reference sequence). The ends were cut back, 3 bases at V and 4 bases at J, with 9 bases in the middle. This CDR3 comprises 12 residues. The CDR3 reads CSARPDGYGYTF. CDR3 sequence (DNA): TGCAGTGCTAGGCCGGACGGCTATGGCTACACCTTC.

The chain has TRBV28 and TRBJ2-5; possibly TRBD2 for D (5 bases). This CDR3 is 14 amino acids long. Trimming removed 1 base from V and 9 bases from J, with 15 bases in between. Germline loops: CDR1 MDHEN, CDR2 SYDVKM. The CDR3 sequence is CASSLFLAVKSQYF. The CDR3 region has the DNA TGTGCCAGCAGTTTATTTCTAGCTGTTAAGTCCCAGTACTTC.

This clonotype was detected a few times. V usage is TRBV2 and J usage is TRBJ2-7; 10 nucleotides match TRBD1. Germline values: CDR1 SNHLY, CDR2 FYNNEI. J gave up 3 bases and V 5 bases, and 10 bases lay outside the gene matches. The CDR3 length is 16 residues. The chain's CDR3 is CASSPFRDRGLYEQYF. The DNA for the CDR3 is TGTGCCAGCAGTCCATTCCGGGACAGGGGCCTCTACGAGCAGTACTTC.

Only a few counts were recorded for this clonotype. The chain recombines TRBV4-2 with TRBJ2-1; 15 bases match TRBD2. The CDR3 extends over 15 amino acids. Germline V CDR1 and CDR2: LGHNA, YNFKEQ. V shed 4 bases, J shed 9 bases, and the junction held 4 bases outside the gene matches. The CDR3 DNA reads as TGTGCCAGCAGCCGGACTAGCGGGGGGGCGGCTGAGCAGTTCTTC. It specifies CASSRTSGGAAEQFF.

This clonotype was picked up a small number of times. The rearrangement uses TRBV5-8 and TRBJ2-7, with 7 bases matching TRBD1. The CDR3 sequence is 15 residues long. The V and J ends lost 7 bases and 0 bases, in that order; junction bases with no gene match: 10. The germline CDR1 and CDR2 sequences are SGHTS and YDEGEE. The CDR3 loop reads CASGLEDRPSYEQYF. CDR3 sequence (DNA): TGTGCCAGCGGCCTTGAGGACAGGCCCTCCTACGAGCAGTACTTC.

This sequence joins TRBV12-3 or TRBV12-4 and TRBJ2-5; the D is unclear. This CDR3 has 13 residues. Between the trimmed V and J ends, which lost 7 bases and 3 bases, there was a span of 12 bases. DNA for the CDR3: TGTGCCAGCACCGACGCCTGGGAAGAGACCCAGTACTTC. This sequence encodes CASTDAWEETQYF.

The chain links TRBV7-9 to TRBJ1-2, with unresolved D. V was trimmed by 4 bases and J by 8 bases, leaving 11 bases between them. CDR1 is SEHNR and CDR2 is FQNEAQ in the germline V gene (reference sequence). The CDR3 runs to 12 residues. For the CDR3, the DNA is TGTGCCAGCAGCTATAGCGGGGAAGGCTACACCTTC. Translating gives CASSYSGEGYTF.

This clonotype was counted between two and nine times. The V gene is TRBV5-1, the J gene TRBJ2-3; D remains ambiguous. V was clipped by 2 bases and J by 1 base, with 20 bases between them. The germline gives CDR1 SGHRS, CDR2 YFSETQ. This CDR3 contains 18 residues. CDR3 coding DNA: TGCGCCAGCAGCTTAAGTAGACTCGCACCCACGGGCACAGATACGCAGTATTTT. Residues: CASSLSRLAPTGTDTQYF.